The present entry profiles one T cell receptor (beta chain) with its context. Its specificity is unknown. The sample providers were healthy Caucasian people from Russia, aged roughly 6 to 95. The length of the CDR3 is 13 residues. Trimming took off 4 bases at V and 0 bases at J, with 9 bases between the two ends. CDR1 is SQVTM and CDR2 is ANQGSEA in the germline V gene. The data stem from a study of blood T cells in healthy people across ages. Study-wide background: Template-switching capture recovered about one barcoded beta molecule per two T cells. General study results and limits: Comparison with aged donors showed that long-lived donors had more naive CD4+ cells and higher diversity. Because sorting was not performed, PBMCs prevented conclusive naive versus antigen-experienced comparison.

For the second PCR, which ran for about 6 to 11 cycles, a sample-barcoded 5' primer and a J-beta primer mix were used. MiXCR was run by TCRdb on the 5' RACE reads, yielding one entry per CDR3 protein. Of 650,000 to 900,000 distinct CDR3 sequences listed, roughly 60% are singletons. The sample was blood. The TCR originated in a man aged 30-40 years in good health. V is TRBV29-1 and J is TRBJ1-2; D remains ambiguous. The CDR3 spells CSVGPRANYGYTF. CDR3 DNA sequence: TGCAGCGTTGGTCCCAGAGCTAACTATGGCTACACCTTC.